This T cell receptor (beta chain) was retrieved from a study of graft-versus-host responses after intestinal transplantation. Study-level information: In this cohort, recipients had multivisceral, liver-intestinal, or isolated intestinal transplants. Following induction with anti-thymocyte globulin, all recipients were given tacrolimus and steroids for approximately three years.

This table comes from immunoSEQ multiplex PCR, and its TCRdb copy is limited to in-frame clones, with some not included. The sample holds 45,000 to 60,000 clones, 80% to 95% seen once. Comment on this clone: Its antigen remains unidentified.

Overall study findings and caveats: There was an association between peak levels of circulating GvH clones and early post-transplant HvG declines. The authors found GvH clones in recipient marrow, some appearing first in ileum or blood.

CDR3 length equals 15 residues. Per germline, CDR1 SGHRS and CDR2 YFSETQ. Trimming cost V 4 bases and J 2 bases; bases outside gene matches: 7. The sequence derives from a human donor who was the organ donor for an intestinal transplant. This chain connects TRBV5-1 to TRBJ2-7; TRBD1 agrees at 9 bases. The sequences come from unstimulated CD4+ T cells sorted from spleen or lymph node cells, collected before transplant. The CDR3 spells CASSMEGTGTYEQYF. In DNA form, the CDR3 reads TGCGCCAGCAGCATGGAAGGGACAGGGACCTACGAGCAGTACTTC.